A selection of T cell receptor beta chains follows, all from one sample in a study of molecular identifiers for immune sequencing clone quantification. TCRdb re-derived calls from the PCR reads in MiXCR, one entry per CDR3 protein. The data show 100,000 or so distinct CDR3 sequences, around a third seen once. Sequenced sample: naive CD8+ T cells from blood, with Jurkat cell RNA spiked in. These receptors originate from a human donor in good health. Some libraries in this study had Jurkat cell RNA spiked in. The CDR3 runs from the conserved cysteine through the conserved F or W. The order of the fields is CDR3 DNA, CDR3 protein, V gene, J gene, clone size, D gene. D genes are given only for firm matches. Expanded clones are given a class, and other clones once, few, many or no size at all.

CDR3 DNA: TGTGCCAGCAGTTACCGGGACGTCGGCACAGATACGCAGTATTTT
CDR3 protein: CASSYRDVGTDTQYF
V gene: TRBV28
J gene: TRBJ2-3
clone size: few
D gene: NA

CDR3 DNA: TGCAGCGTTGTACGGCCGACAGGGAGGGGTCAGCCCCAGCATTTT
CDR3 protein: CSVVRPTGRGQPQHF
V gene: TRBV29-1
J gene: TRBJ1-5
clone size: few
D gene: TRBD1

CDR3 DNA: TGTGCCACCAGTGATATACAGACAGCACAGCCCCAGCATTTT
CDR3 protein: CATSDIQTAQPQHF
V gene: TRBV24-1
J gene: TRBJ1-5
clone size: NA
D gene: NA

CDR3 DNA: TGTGCCAGCAGCTTGGGGGACGGACTTTTGATGGAACTGTTTTTT
CDR3 protein: CASSLGDGLLMELFF
V gene: TRBV11-2
J gene: TRBJ1-4
clone size: NA
D gene: NA

CDR3 DNA: TGTGCCAGCTGCCCTTATGGCAATCAGCCCCAGCATTTT
CDR3 protein: CASCPYGNQPQHF
V gene: TRBV7-2
J gene: TRBJ1-5
clone size: NA
D gene: NA

CDR3 DNA: TGTGCCACGGATGGACAGATGAACACTGAAGCTTTCTTT
CDR3 protein: CATDGQMNTEAFF
V gene: TRBV10-3
J gene: TRBJ1-1
clone size: many
D gene: NA

CDR3 DNA: TGTGCCAGCAGCTTAGGGATCCGGGACTACTACAATGAGCAGTTCTTC
CDR3 protein: CASSLGIRDYYNEQFF
V gene: TRBV7-9
J gene: TRBJ2-1
clone size: NA
D gene: TRBD2

CDR3 DNA: TGTGCCAGCAGTTATTGGGGAAGAGGTCTGGATGAAAAACTGTTTTTT
CDR3 protein: CASSYWGRGLDEKLFF
V gene: TRBV28
J gene: TRBJ1-4
clone size: few
D gene: NA

CDR3 DNA: TGTGCCAGCAGTTTATATTTGGGGGATAGCAATCAGCCCCAGCATTTT
CDR3 protein: CASSLYLGDSNQPQHF
V gene: TRBV28
J gene: TRBJ1-5
clone size: many
D gene: NA

CDR3 DNA: TGTGCCAGCAGTTTGGGCAATATCCCTCGACAGGGGGCTGAGACTGGGGCCAACGTCCTGACTTTC
CDR3 protein: CASSLGNIPRQGAETGANVLTF
V gene: TRBV28
J gene: TRBJ2-6
clone size: few
D gene: TRBD1

CDR3 DNA: TGTGCCAGCAGTCGGGCGGCGGGAGGGCCTGGAGATACGCAGTATTTT
CDR3 protein: CASSRAAGGPGDTQYF
V gene: TRBV28
J gene: TRBJ2-3
clone size: many
D gene: TRBD2

CDR3 DNA: TGTGCCAGCAGCGGGTTAGCGGGACCGGCGCAGTATTTT
CDR3 protein: CASSGLAGPAQYF
V gene: TRBV2
J gene: TRBJ2-3
clone size: NA
D gene: TRBD2

CDR3 DNA: TGTGCCAGCAGCTCCGCTAGCGGGGGTGTCACAGATACGCAGTATTTT
CDR3 protein: CASSSASGGVTDTQYF
V gene: TRBV7-6
J gene: TRBJ2-3
clone size: few
D gene: TRBD2

CDR3 DNA: TGTGCCACAAAGGCAACAACCCCGGCAGGGGAAAGAAACATTCAGTACTTC
CDR3 protein: CATKATTPAGERNIQYF
V gene: TRBV19
J gene: TRBJ2-4
clone size: once
D gene: NA

CDR3 DNA: TGTGCCAGCAGCATCCGCATGGACAGGGGGCGATACTTC
CDR3 protein: CASSIRMDRGRYF
V gene: TRBV13
J gene: TRBJ2-7
clone size: NA
D gene: TRBD1

CDR3 DNA: TGTGCCAGCAGTACCCGGACAGGGGGCTTAAAGCTCCACCCGCCCGAGCAGTACTTC
CDR3 protein: CASSTRTGGLKLHPPEQYF
V gene: TRBV28
J gene: TRBJ2-7
clone size: many
D gene: TRBD1

CDR3 DNA: TGTGCCACCAGTGATACCGGGTTCGAGCAGCACTTC
CDR3 protein: CATSDTGFEQHF
V gene: TRBV24-1
J gene: TRBJ2-7
clone size: NA
D gene: NA

CDR3 DNA: TGTGCCAGACGGGACAAACTAGCCAAAAACATTCAGTACTTC
CDR3 protein: CARRDKLAKNIQYF
V gene: TRBV19
J gene: TRBJ2-4
clone size: many
D gene: NA

CDR3 DNA: TGTGCCAGCAGCTTATGGAGGGGAGGCAATCAGCCCCAGCATTTT
CDR3 protein: CASSLWRGGNQPQHF
V gene: TRBV5-8
J gene: TRBJ1-5
clone size: NA
D gene: NA

CDR3 DNA: TGTGTCAGCAGCCATGGGACAGATACGCAGTATTTT
CDR3 protein: CVSSHGTDTQYF
V gene: TRBV7-2
J gene: TRBJ2-3
clone size: NA
D gene: NA

CDR3 DNA: TGTGCCAGTGGGGACAGGGGGCGCGAGCAGTACTTC
CDR3 protein: CASGDRGREQYF
V gene: TRBV27
J gene: TRBJ2-7
clone size: few
D gene: TRBD1

CDR3 DNA: TGTGCCAGCAGTTTGATGTACAATGAGCAGTTCTTC
CDR3 protein: CASSLMYNEQFF
V gene: TRBV12-3/TRBV12-4
J gene: TRBJ2-1
clone size: few
D gene: NA

CDR3 DNA: TGTGCCAGCAGCCCAACCTCGTACCGGGACCTCTCTGGAAACACCATATATTTT
CDR3 protein: CASSPTSYRDLSGNTIYF
V gene: TRBV7-9
J gene: TRBJ1-3
clone size: few
D gene: NA

CDR3 DNA: TGTGCCAGCAGCTTAGGGCGTCAGCCCCAGCATTTT
CDR3 protein: CASSLGRQPQHF
V gene: TRBV13
J gene: TRBJ1-5
clone size: many
D gene: NA

CDR3 DNA: TGCAGCGCCCGACCGGGACTAACAGATACGCAGTATTTT
CDR3 protein: CSARPGLTDTQYF
V gene: TRBV29-1
J gene: TRBJ2-3
clone size: many
D gene: TRBD2

CDR3 DNA: TGTGCCACCAGGGATTCCGGGGAGCTGTTTTTT
CDR3 protein: CATRDSGELFF
V gene: TRBV24-1
J gene: TRBJ2-2
clone size: many
D gene: NA

CDR3 DNA: TGTGCCAGCAGCTTAACAGGGGCCAATCAGCCCCAGCATTTT
CDR3 protein: CASSLTGANQPQHF
V gene: TRBV9
J gene: TRBJ1-5
clone size: NA
D gene: TRBD1

CDR3 DNA: TGTGCCAGCAGCTTAGGGCTGAGGAGCGCTGAAGCTTTCTTT
CDR3 protein: CASSLGLRSAEAFF
V gene: TRBV11-2
J gene: TRBJ1-1
clone size: NA
D gene: NA

CDR3 DNA: TGTGCCCTGTCCGACGGAGACGAGCAGTACTTC
CDR3 protein: CALSDGDEQYF
V gene: TRBV10-3
J gene: TRBJ2-7
clone size: many
D gene: NA

CDR3 DNA: TGTGCCCGCCGCCCCAGAGGACAGGGGTCGTTTGGGGCCAACGTCCTGACTTTC
CDR3 protein: CARRPRGQGSFGANVLTF
V gene: TRBV7-2
J gene: TRBJ2-6
clone size: NA
D gene: TRBD1

CDR3 DNA: TGTGCCAGTAGTATACTTTGGGGGCAAGAGACCCAGTACTTC
CDR3 protein: CASSILWGQETQYF
V gene: TRBV19
J gene: TRBJ2-5
clone size: NA
D gene: NA

CDR3 DNA: TGTGCCAGCAGTGAATCCGGGACAAGGGGCTCTGGCTACACCTTC
CDR3 protein: CASSESGTRGSGYTF
V gene: TRBV28
J gene: TRBJ1-2
clone size: NA
D gene: NA

CDR3 DNA: TGTGCCAGCAGTTTAGGGACAGGAGAGCAGTTCTTC
CDR3 protein: CASSLGTGEQFF
V gene: TRBV27
J gene: TRBJ2-1
clone size: NA
D gene: TRBD1

CDR3 DNA: TGTGCCAGCAATATGGGGGGTTTGAGGGATACGCAGTATTTT
CDR3 protein: CASNMGGLRDTQYF
V gene: TRBV12-3/TRBV12-4
J gene: TRBJ2-3
clone size: many
D gene: NA

CDR3 DNA: TGTGCCAGCAGCGAAACCCGGGACAGGGTCTTCGGTGAGCAGTTCTTC
CDR3 protein: CASSETRDRVFGEQFF
V gene: TRBV9
J gene: TRBJ2-1
clone size: few
D gene: TRBD1

CDR3 DNA: TGTGCCAGCAGTGAATTTCGTCTAGCGGGCAGAGGTACGCAGTATTTT
CDR3 protein: CASSEFRLAGRGTQYF
V gene: TRBV6-1
J gene: TRBJ2-3
clone size: few
D gene: TRBD2

CDR3 DNA: TGTGCCAGCAGCTCACCGACAGGGGGCTCCTACAATGAGCAGTTCTTC
CDR3 protein: CASSSPTGGSYNEQFF
V gene: TRBV7-2
J gene: TRBJ2-1
clone size: few
D gene: TRBD1

CDR3 DNA: TGCGCCAGCAGCCAAGAGGGGCTAGTCCCGGGCGAGCAGTACTTC
CDR3 protein: CASSQEGLVPGEQYF
V gene: TRBV4-3
J gene: TRBJ2-7
clone size: few
D gene: NA

CDR3 DNA: TGTGCCAGCAGCTTCTTTGAGGAAGCTAACTATGGCTACACCTTC
CDR3 protein: CASSFFEEANYGYTF
V gene: TRBV13
J gene: TRBJ1-2
clone size: NA
D gene: NA

CDR3 DNA: TGTGCCAGCAGTCTATCGACTAGTGGGGGTGAGCAGTTCTTC
CDR3 protein: CASSLSTSGGEQFF
V gene: TRBV27
J gene: TRBJ2-1
clone size: NA
D gene: NA

CDR3 DNA: TGCGCCAGCAGCCAAGATCCCTTCGGAGGGGCTACAGGGGAAGTGAACACTGAAGCTTTCTTT
CDR3 protein: CASSQDPFGGATGEVNTEAFF
V gene: TRBV4-1
J gene: TRBJ1-1
clone size: few
D gene: TRBD1

CDR3 DNA: TGTGCCAGCAGCTTAGGGACGGCAGGGTTGAACACAGATACGCAGTATTTT
CDR3 protein: CASSLGTAGLNTDTQYF
V gene: TRBV7-8
J gene: TRBJ2-3
clone size: NA
D gene: NA

CDR3 DNA: TGCGCCAGCAGCCAAGGAGGACAGGGGAGCGCAACTAATGAAAAACTGTTTTTT
CDR3 protein: CASSQGGQGSATNEKLFF
V gene: TRBV4-3
J gene: TRBJ1-4
clone size: NA
D gene: TRBD1

CDR3 DNA: TGTGCCAGTAGTATAGGACTAGCGGGGCCCTACGAGCAGTACTTC
CDR3 protein: CASSIGLAGPYEQYF
V gene: TRBV19
J gene: TRBJ2-7
clone size: NA
D gene: TRBD2

CDR3 DNA: TGTGCCAGCAGTTTATACGGGACAGATTACGGGCAGTACTTC
CDR3 protein: CASSLYGTDYGQYF
V gene: TRBV28
J gene: TRBJ2-7
clone size: NA
D gene: TRBD1

CDR3 DNA: TGTGCCAGCAGCCTACCTTTCAGCGGGAGGGCAAACAATGAGCAGTTCTTC
CDR3 protein: CASSLPFSGRANNEQFF
V gene: TRBV9
J gene: TRBJ2-1
clone size: many
D gene: TRBD2

CDR3 DNA: TGTGCCAGCAGTTTATTGGCCGGGACTAGCTCCTACGAGCAGTACTTC
CDR3 protein: CASSLLAGTSSYEQYF
V gene: TRBV27
J gene: TRBJ2-7
clone size: NA
D gene: TRBD2

CDR3 DNA: TGCGCCAGCAGCCAAAAGGGATCCGCGCATTACTTC
CDR3 protein: CASSQKGSAHYF
V gene: TRBV4-1
J gene: TRBJ2-7
clone size: NA
D gene: NA

CDR3 DNA: TGTGCCAGCAGCGGCCGGGTCCGGGAGACCCAGTACTTC
CDR3 protein: CASSGRVRETQYF
V gene: TRBV7-9
J gene: TRBJ2-5
clone size: many
D gene: NA

CDR3 DNA: TGTGCCAGCAGCTTGGGGTCCGGGTTCAATCAGCCCCAGCATTTT
CDR3 protein: CASSLGSGFNQPQHF
V gene: TRBV5-6
J gene: TRBJ1-5
clone size: NA
D gene: NA

CDR3 DNA: TGTGCCAGCAGTTTATACGGGGGTGGAGAAAAACTGTTTTTT
CDR3 protein: CASSLYGGGEKLFF
V gene: TRBV27
J gene: TRBJ1-4
clone size: few
D gene: NA